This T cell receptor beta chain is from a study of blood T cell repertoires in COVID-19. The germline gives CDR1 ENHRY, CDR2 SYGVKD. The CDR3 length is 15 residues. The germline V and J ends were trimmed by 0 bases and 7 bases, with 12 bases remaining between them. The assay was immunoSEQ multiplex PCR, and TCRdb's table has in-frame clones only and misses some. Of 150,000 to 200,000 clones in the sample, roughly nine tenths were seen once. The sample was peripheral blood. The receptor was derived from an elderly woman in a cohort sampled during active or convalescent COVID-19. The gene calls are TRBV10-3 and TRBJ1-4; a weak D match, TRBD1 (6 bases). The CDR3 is CAISESRLRGEKLFF. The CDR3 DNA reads TGTGCCATCAGTGAGTCGAGACTCAGGGGTGAAAAACTGTTTTTT.